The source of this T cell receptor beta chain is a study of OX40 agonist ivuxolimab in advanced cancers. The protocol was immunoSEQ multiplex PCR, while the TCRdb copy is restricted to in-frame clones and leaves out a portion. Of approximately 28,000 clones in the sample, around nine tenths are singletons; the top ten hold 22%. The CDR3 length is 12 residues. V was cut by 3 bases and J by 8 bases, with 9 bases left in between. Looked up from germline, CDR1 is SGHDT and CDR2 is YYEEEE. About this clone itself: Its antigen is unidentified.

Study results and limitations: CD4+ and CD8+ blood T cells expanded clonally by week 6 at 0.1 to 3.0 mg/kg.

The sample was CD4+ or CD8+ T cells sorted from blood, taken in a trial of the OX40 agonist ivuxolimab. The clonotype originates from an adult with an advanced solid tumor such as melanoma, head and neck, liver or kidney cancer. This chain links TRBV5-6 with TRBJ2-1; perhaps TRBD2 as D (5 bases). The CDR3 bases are TGTGCCAGCAGCTCGGGGTGGGATGAGCAGTTCTTC. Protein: CASSSGWDEQFF.